Below, 22 T cell receptor beta chains from the same sample are listed, as sequenced in a study of cytomegalovirus exposure and HLA in healthy donors. The PCR ran on 60 Vbeta and 13 Jbeta primers. The data were produced by immunoSEQ multiplex PCR, yet TCRdb's version contains in-frame clones alone and is incomplete. Of some 130,000 clones in the sample, just over 70% were seen once. Sequenced material: PBMCs. These receptors were taken from a woman aged 55-70 years in good health and CMV-seropositive.

The rearrangement links TRBV12-5 to TRBJ2-5; D ambiguous. The CDR3 runs to 11 residues. Trimming pared 5 bases from V and 5 bases from J, leaving 6 bases between. Germline-derived CDR1 and CDR2 are LGHNT and FRNRAP. The CDR3 loop is CASGPQETQYF. The CDR3 region has the DNA TGTGCTAGTGGTCCCCAGGAGACCCAGTACTTC.

The rearrangement links TRBV5-1 to TRBJ1-1, with D possibly matching TRBD1 (5 bases). Trimming removed 3 bases at V and 1 base at J, with 7 bases between. This CDR3 has 13 residues. Germline CDR1 is SGHRS and CDR2 is YFSETQ. The CDR3 DNA reads TGCGCCAGCAGCTCGCAGGGGAACACTGAAGCTTTCTTT. This codes for CASSSQGNTEAFF.

Remarks on this clone: The same CDR3 also results from other DNA sequences found in this sample. The chain employs TRBV9 and TRBJ2-3; tentative D call: TRBD2 (6 bases). This CDR3 spans 13 amino acids. Germline CDR1 and CDR2: SGDLS and YYNGEE. V lost 1 base to trimming and J lost 4 bases, with 7 bases between them. The CDR3 loop is CASSVTSSDTQYF. The CDR3 nucleotides are TGTGCCAGCAGCGTAACTAGCTCAGATACGCAGTATTTT.

The rearrangement uses TRBV7-9 and TRBJ2-7; perhaps TRBD2 as D (5 bases). In germline, CDR1 is SEHNR, CDR2 FQNEAQ (reference sequence). CDR3 length: 16 amino acids. Trimming took off 4 bases at V and 3 bases at J, with 19 bases between the two ends. CDR3 bases: TGTGCCAGCAGCTCGGACTTTTTTAACCCGATCTACGAGCAGTACTTC. Translated: CASSSDFFNPIYEQYF.

The CDR3 nucleotides read TGCAGCGTTTCCCCGCAAGAAGGAGAGTCCTATGGCTACACCTTC. This gives the protein CSVSPQEGESYGYTF. The chain combines TRBV29-1 with TRBJ1-2; D is uncertain. V was clipped by 5 bases and J by 4 bases, with 20 bases between them. The germline V gene has CDR1 SQVTM and CDR2 ANQGSEA. The CDR3 sequence is 15 residues long.

This clone was found a few times. The J gene is TRBJ2-5, the V gene TRBV4-1, with a possible D match to TRBD2 (6 bases). CDR3 size: 18 residues. The V gene's germline CDR1 is MGHRA and CDR2 YSYEKL. V lost 0 bases, J lost 5 bases, and 22 bases lay in between. The CDR3 DNA reads TGCGCCAGCAGCCAAGATCGTGGAGGGGATCTTGCGAGGGAGACCCAGTACTTC. It yields the protein CASSQDRGGDLARETQYF.

The chain couples TRBV5-4 to TRBJ1-2, with TRBD1 matching 7 bases. This CDR3 has 13 amino acids. Germline CDR1 reads SGHNT; CDR2 reads YYREEE (reference sequence). V shed 2 bases, J shed 3 bases, and the junction held 1 base outside the gene matches. The CDR3 DNA reads as TGTGCCAGCAGCTTCGGACAGGACTATGGCTACACCTTC. This gives the protein CASSFGQDYGYTF.

The CDR3 loop is CASSRASGGPGEQFF. In nucleotides, the CDR3 is TGTGCCAGCAGTCGGGCTAGCGGGGGTCCGGGGGAGCAGTTCTTC. The chain couples TRBV27 to TRBJ2-1; 10 positions agree with TRBD2. CDR3 length: 15 amino acids. Germline V gives CDR1 MNHEY, CDR2 SMNVEV (reference sequence). J lost 10 bases, V lost 5 bases, and 11 bases had no gene match.

Here the CDR3 DNA reads TGTGCCAGCACCACGGTGGGGTCAGGGTCCCTAAGCAATCAGCCCCAGCATTTT. Protein sequence: CASTTVGSGSLSNQPQHF. The rearrangement joins TRBV27 to TRBJ1-5; perhaps TRBD1 as D (5 bases). The length of the CDR3 is 18 residues. Trimming pared 7 bases from V and 1 base from J, leaving 23 bases between. Germline V CDR1 and CDR2: MNHEY, SMNVEV (reference sequence).

V usage is TRBV19 and J usage is TRBJ2-5; TRBD1 aligns across 7 bases. Losses at the gene ends were 2 bases for V and 4 bases for J; bases not matched to a gene: 4. CDR1 is LNHDA, CDR2 SQIVND, per germline (reference sequence). The CDR3 is 14 residues long. CDR3 nucleotide sequence: TGTGCCAGTAGTATAAACAGGGGCGGAGAGACCCAGTACTTC. It is translated as CASSINRGGETQYF. The full variable domain, in which reference TRBV19 and TRBJ2-5 provide the parts outside the CDR3, is DGGITQSPKYLFRKEGQNVTLSCEQNLNHDAMYWYRQDPGQGLRLIYYSQIVNDFQKGDIAEGYSVSREKKESFPLTVTSAQKNPTAFYLCASSINRGGETQYFGPGTRLLVL.

J is TRBJ2-7 and V is TRBV5-1; 10 bases map to TRBD1. The V gene end was trimmed by 0 bases and the J gene end by 1 base; junction bases not matched to a gene: 1. The CDR3 is 15 residues long. The V gene's germline CDR1 is SGHRS and CDR2 YFSETQ. For the CDR3, the DNA is TGCGCCAGCAGCTTGGAGGGACAGGGGTCCTACGAGCAGTACTTC. It encodes CASSLEGQGSYEQYF.

This clone has only a few counts. At one end the junction does not follow the germline gene, possibly because of a read error. This rearrangement joins TRBV7-9 to TRBJ1-2, with 8 bases fitting TRBD1. Germline assignment: CDR1 SEHNR and CDR2 FQNEAQ (reference sequence). CDR3 length equals 17 residues. The CDR3 DNA reads as TGTTCCAGCAGCCACTCCCCCCAGGGGGCCTCATACTATGGCTACACCTTC. Its translation is CSSSHSPQGASYYGYTF.

For this clone: This sample includes further DNA sequences coding for the same CDR3. The chain joins TRBV5-1 to TRBJ1-6, with D possibly being TRBD1 (6 bases). CDR1 and CDR2 (germline): SGHRS, YFSETQ. The CDR3 loop spans 13 amino acids. The V end lost 0 bases, the J end lost 10 bases, and 8 bases lay between the germline ends. The CDR3 sequence is CASSLEGGSPLHF. CDR3 nucleotide sequence: TGCGCCAGCAGCTTGGAGGGGGGGTCACCCCTCCACTTT.

The chain recombines TRBV11-2 with TRBJ2-3; TRBD2 aligns across 12 bases. Trimming at V came to 3 bases and at J to 10 bases, leaving 8 bases not matched to a gene. The CDR3 is 15 residues long. Germline CDR1 SGHAT, CDR2 FQNNGV. The CDR3 reads CASSFPSSGGAAQYF. CDR3 coding DNA: TGTGCCAGCAGCTTCCCCTCTAGCGGGGGGGCGGCGCAGTATTTT.

The chain has TRBV5-8 and TRBJ1-3; D possibly corresponds to TRBD1 (6 bases). V was pared by 2 bases and J by 0 bases, with 12 bases between. The CDR3 has 16 residues. The V gene's germline CDR1 is SGHTS and CDR2 YDEGEE. The DNA of the CDR3 is TGTGCCAGCAGCTTAGGACAGTTTTACTCTGGAAACACCATATATTTT. Translated: CASSLGQFYSGNTIYF.

This chain joins TRBV7-2 and TRBJ2-5, with 7 bases lining up with TRBD1. CDR1 and CDR2 (germline): SGHTA, FQGNSA. Trimming cost V 4 bases and J 4 bases; bases outside gene matches: 9. This CDR3 has 15 residues. The CDR3 is CASSSSGTAIETQYF. As DNA, the CDR3 is TGTGCCAGCAGCTCTTCCGGGACAGCGATAGAGACCCAGTACTTC.

The chain uses TRBV6-5 and TRBJ1-1, with no clear D. There are 15 residues in the CDR3. V was clipped by 0 bases and J by 4 bases, with 12 bases between them. Germline CDR1 MNHEY, CDR2 SVGAGI. The CDR3 region has the DNA TGTGCCAGCAGTTACTCATACGGGCGGGTCACTGAAGCTTTCTTT. Residues: CASSYSYGRVTEAFF.

As for this clone: Other DNA variants within this sample encode the same CDR3. The chain joins TRBV6-5 to TRBJ2-7, with TRBD1 matching 7 bases. The CDR3 extends over 15 amino acids. The V and J ends lost 4 bases and 0 bases, in that order; junction bases with no gene match: 6. Germline-derived CDR1 and CDR2 are MNHEY and SVGAGI. For the CDR3, the DNA is TGTGCCAGCAGTTTGACAGGGCTGAGCTCCTACGAGCAGTACTTC. Its translation is CASSLTGLSSYEQYF.

This clone was detected only a few times. The chain uses TRBV5-1 and TRBJ1-2; D might be TRBD1 (6 bases). Trimming removed 2 bases from V and 0 bases from J, with 11 bases in between. The germline CDR1 and CDR2 sequences are SGHRS and YFSETQ. The CDR3 is 15 residues long. The CDR3 sequence is CASSFRQAANYGYTF. CDR3 coding DNA: TGCGCCAGCAGCTTTAGACAGGCCGCTAACTATGGCTACACCTTC. Full variable domain (missing parts from reference TRBV5-1 and TRBJ1-2): KAGVTQTPRYLIKTRGQQVTLSCSPISGHRSVSWYQQTPGQGLQFLFEYFSETQRNKGNFPGRFSGRQFSNSRSEMNVSTLELGDSALYLCASSFRQAANYGYTFGSGTRLTVV.

The chain recombines TRBV5-6 with TRBJ2-5, with 7 bases matching TRBD2. This CDR3 spans 11 amino acids. CDR1 is SGHDT and CDR2 is YYEEEE in the germline V gene. V lost 4 bases and J lost 11; bases outside the gene matches: 5. DNA of the CDR3: TGTGCCAGCAGCGCGGGGGTGGTGCAGTACTTC. The encoded protein is CASSAGVVQYF.

The chain recombines TRBV28 with TRBJ1-2, with 9 positions matching TRBD1. The trim removed 2 bases at V and 6 bases at J, leaving 4 bases unmatched. Germline values: CDR1 MDHEN, CDR2 SYDVKM. The CDR3 contains 14 residues. DNA of the CDR3: TGTGCCAGCAGTTTACCGACAGGGGGGAATGGCTACACCTTC. This sequence encodes CASSLPTGGNGYTF.

J is TRBJ1-2 and V is TRBV5-1; 8 nucleotides match TRBD1. The CDR3 runs 17 residues. V shed 0 bases and J 3 bases; nucleotides not matched to a gene: 10. Germline assignment: CDR1 SGHRS and CDR2 YFSETQ. CDR3 residues: CASSLGFSGGMDYGYTF. In nucleotides, the CDR3 is TGCGCCAGCAGCTTGGGCTTCTCAGGGGGCATGGACTATGGCTACACCTTC.